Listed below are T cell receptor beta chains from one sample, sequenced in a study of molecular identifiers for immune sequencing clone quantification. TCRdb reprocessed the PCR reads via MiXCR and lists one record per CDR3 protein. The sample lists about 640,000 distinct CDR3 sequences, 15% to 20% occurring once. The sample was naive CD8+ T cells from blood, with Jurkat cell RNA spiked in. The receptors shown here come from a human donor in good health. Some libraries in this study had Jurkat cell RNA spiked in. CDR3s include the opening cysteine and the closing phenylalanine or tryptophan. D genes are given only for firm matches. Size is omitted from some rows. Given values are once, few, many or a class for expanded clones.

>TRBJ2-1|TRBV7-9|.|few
CASSTNRNEQFF
TGTGCCAGCAGCACCAACAGGAATGAGCAGTTCTTC
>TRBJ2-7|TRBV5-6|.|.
CASSLGSSYKQYF
TGTGCCAGCAGCTTGGGTTCCTCCTACAAGCAGTACTTC
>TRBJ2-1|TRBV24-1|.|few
CATSDRTTYNEQFF
TGTGCCACCAGTGACAGGACTACCTACAATGAGCAGTTCTTC
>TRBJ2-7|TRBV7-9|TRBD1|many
CASSRWDRGEEQYF
TGTGCCAGCAGCCGCTGGGACAGGGGTGAGGAGCAGTACTTC
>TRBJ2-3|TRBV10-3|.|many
CAISEQGPATDTQYF
TGTGCCATCAGTGAACAAGGGCCAGCCACAGATACGCAGTATTTT
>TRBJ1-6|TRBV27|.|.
CASRLTDSSYNSPLHF
TGTGCCAGCAGGTTGACAGATAGCTCCTATAATTCACCCCTCCACTTT
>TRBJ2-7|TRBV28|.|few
CASSLIRGSYEQYF
TGTGCCAGCAGTTTGATCCGGGGTTCCTACGAGCAGTACTTC
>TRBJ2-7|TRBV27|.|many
CASRPPASPLYEQYF
TGTGCCAGCAGGCCTCCGGCCTCACCCCTCTACGAGCAGTACTTC
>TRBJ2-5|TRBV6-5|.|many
CASSYGGSETQYF
TGTGCCAGCAGTTACGGGGGCTCGGAGACCCAGTACTTC
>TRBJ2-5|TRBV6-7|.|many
CASGPPKRRTQETQYF
TGTGCCAGCGGGCCCCCTAAGAGACGGACCCAAGAGACCCAGTACTTC
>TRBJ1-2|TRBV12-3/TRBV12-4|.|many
CASSFRVGGLSGYTF
TGTGCCAGCAGTTTTCGCGTTGGGGGGTTGAGTGGCTACACCTTC
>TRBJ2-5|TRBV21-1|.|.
CASSKAGDRVQETQYF
TGTGCCAGCAGCAAAGCGGGGGACAGGGTCCAAGAGACCCAGTACTTC
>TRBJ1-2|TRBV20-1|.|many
CSARPQGFILGYTF
TGCAGTGCTAGGCCCCAGGGCTTCATCCTGGGCTACACCTTC
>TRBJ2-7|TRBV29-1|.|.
CSVEDRPYEQYF
TGCAGCGTTGAAGATCGGCCGTACGAGCAGTACTTC
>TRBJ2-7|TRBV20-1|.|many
CSARDSAGYYEQYF
TGCAGTGCTAGAGATTCTGCAGGGTACTACGAGCAGTACTTC
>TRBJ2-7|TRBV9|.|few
CASSMGAASSYEQYF
TGTGCCAGCAGCATGGGGGCCGCTAGCTCCTACGAGCAGTACTTC
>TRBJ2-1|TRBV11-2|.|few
CASSLFGITYNEQFF
TGTGCCAGCAGCTTATTCGGGATAACCTACAATGAGCAGTTCTTC
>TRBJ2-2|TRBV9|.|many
CASSDGIANTGELFF
TGTGCCAGCTCTGATGGGATAGCGAACACCGGGGAGCTGTTTTTT
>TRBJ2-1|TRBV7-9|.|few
CASSLAIGGSVNEQFF
TGTGCCAGCAGCTTAGCGATTGGGGGGTCGGTCAATGAGCAGTTCTTC
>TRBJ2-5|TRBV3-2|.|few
CASRPYPGGQETQYF
TGTGCCAGCCGACCCTACCCGGGGGGCCAAGAGACCCAGTACTTC
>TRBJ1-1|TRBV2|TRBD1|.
CARDRGNTEAFF
TGTGCCAGAGACAGGGGGAACACTGAAGCTTTCTTT
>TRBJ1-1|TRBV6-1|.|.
CASSEWPDLNTEAFF
TGTGCCAGCAGTGAATGGCCAGACTTGAACACTGAAGCTTTCTTT
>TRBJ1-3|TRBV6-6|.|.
CASNRQDRNTIYF
TGTGCCAGCAACCGACAGGACCGAAACACCATATATTTT
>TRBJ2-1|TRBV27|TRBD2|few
CASSLSLAGYNEQFF
TGTGCCAGCAGTTTATCTCTAGCGGGGTACAATGAGCAGTTCTTC
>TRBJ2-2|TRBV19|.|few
CASRMGQAGELFF
TGTGCCAGCCGTATGGGACAAGCAGGGGAGCTGTTTTTT
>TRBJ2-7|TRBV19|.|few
CASSHGTDAYEQYF
TGTGCCAGTAGCCACGGGACGGATGCCTACGAGCAGTACTTC
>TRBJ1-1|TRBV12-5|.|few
CASGDKGPFTEAFF
TGTGCTAGCGGGGACAAGGGGCCGTTCACTGAAGCTTTCTTT
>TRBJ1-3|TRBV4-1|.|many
CASSQDTAGGNTIYF
TGCGCCAGCAGCCAGGACACCGCTGGAGGAAACACCATATATTTT
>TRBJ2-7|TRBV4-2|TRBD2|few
CASGLQREGPYEQYF
TGTGCCAGCGGCCTCCAGCGGGAGGGTCCCTACGAGCAGTACTTC
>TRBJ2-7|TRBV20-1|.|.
CSARDQFLHGVGLYEQYF
TGCAGTGCTAGAGATCAATTTCTTCACGGCGTAGGACTCTACGAGCAGTACTTC
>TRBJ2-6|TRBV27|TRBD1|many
CASSLTGGSSGANVLTF
TGTGCCAGCAGTTTAACAGGGGGCTCATCTGGGGCCAACGTCCTGACTTTC
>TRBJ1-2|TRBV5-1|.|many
CASSLGPENYGYTF
TGCGCCAGCAGCTTGGGTCCCGAGAACTATGGCTACACCTTC
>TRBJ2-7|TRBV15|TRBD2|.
CATSGDPGEQYF
TGTGCCACTAGCGGGGACCCTGGGGAGCAGTACTTC
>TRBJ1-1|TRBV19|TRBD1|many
CASSLGTADEAFF
TGTGCCAGTAGCCTAGGGACAGCGGATGAAGCTTTCTTT
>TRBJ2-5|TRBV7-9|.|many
CASSTRGIGETQYF
TGTGCCAGCAGCACAAGGGGGATCGGAGAGACCCAGTACTTC
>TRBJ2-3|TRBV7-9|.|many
CASSLVQGSTDTQYF
TGTGCCAGCAGCTTAGTTCAGGGGAGCACAGATACGCAGTATTTT
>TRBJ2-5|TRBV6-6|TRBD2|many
CASRLLAQETQYF
TGTGCCAGCAGGTTACTAGCGCAAGAGACCCAGTACTTC
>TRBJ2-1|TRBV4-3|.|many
CASSQDSSTSYNEQFF
TGCGCCAGCAGCCAAGATTCTAGCACGTCCTACAATGAGCAGTTCTTC